This T cell receptor beta chain was obtained from a study of monozygotic twins with inflammatory bowel disease (dated by TCRdb to between 2018 and 2021). Context from the whole study: The full study comprised around 30 monozygotic twin pairs: nine German pairs (four IBD-concordant, five IBD-discordant) and 19 IBD-discordant Danish pairs. Within discordant pairs, disease-associated traits were sought mainly by comparing IBD patients with their genetically identical healthy co-twins. Each individual had, on average, about 151 000 unique TCRalpha sequences and 181 000 unique TCRbeta sequences available for analysis.

In regard to this clonotype: This clone's antigen is unknown.

From each donor, an approximately 2.5 ml peripheral blood sample was drawn into PAXgene tubes and stored at -80 degrees C. Total RNA was isolated from whole blood with the PAXgene blood miRNA kit on an automated QIAcube, without T cell sorting. Deep TCRalpha and TCRbeta repertoire profiling with unique molecular barcoding was performed on peripheral blood of monozygotic twin pairs concordant or discordant for inflammatory bowel disease. Smoking habits were recorded for all twin pairs, with individuals classified as current, former or never smokers. Including the terminal cysteine and phenylalanine, the CDR3 comprises 15 residues. DNA for this receptor is not on file. Via the germline V gene, CDR1 is SGHRS and CDR2 YFSETQ. The library relied on 5' RACE. Each TCR library was prepared from 3,500 to 4,500 ng of total RNA. For each sample, cDNA synthesis with SMARTScribe reverse transcriptase was split into eight separate reactions. During cDNA synthesis, template switching was used to introduce unique molecular identifiers that contained a 6-nucleotide sample barcode. Amplification of TCRalpha and TCRbeta cDNA involved two nested PCRs of roughly 16 and 10 cycles, and each PCR was followed by bead purification. Before amplification, the cDNA was treated with uracil DNA-glycosylase and purified using the QIAquick PCR purification kit. The second PCR added Illumina TruSeq-compatible adapters along with sample-specific barcodes. TapeStation and Qubit were used to check library quality and concentration, and 4 to 6 ng of each library was pooled. The pooled libraries were sequenced with 2 x 100 bp reads and custom sequencing primers on an Illumina HiSeq2500 single-index Rapid Run. Per the original workflow: MiGEC version 1.2.6 was used for UMI-based consensus assembly to correct PCR and sequencing errors. MiXCR version 2.1.1 was used for V(D)J alignment, clonotype assembly and CDR3 extraction. To normalise gene usage, clonotype sharing and MAIT/NKT TCR abundance, the top 1000, 10 000 and 20 000 clonotypes in each sample were analysed. After downsampling to 27 000 UMIs, diversity was calculated as the inverse Simpson index using the vegan R package. Statistical testing used paired Mann-Whitney U tests on the discordant twin pairs and applied Benjamini-Hochberg correction for multiple testing. Based on TCRdb reprocessing of the reads, there is one entry per CDR3 protein sequence, and DNA is missing. The V and J calls here are based on TCRdb, not the publication. For this sample, the table gives over 150,000 distinct CDR3 sequences. The ten most abundant clones make up 2% to 2.5% of the sample.

Study-wide conclusions, independent of this receptor: The results gave no support for a single strong signal or clonotype linked to IBD. Because patients were on differing immunosuppressive treatments, the repertoires may have picked up extra background noise and inter-individual variability. Compared with healthy twins, IBD patients had fewer clonotypes in common with other individuals, a difference most pronounced in patients showing signs of disease activity. Measured by the inverse Simpson index, TCRbeta repertoire diversity was lower in IBD patients than in their healthy co-twins. The analysis was unable to tell different T cell subtypes apart. No difference in repertoire similarity was observed between concordant and discordant twins, possibly owing to limited statistical power.

This TCR was sampled from a human donor with ulcerative colitis or Crohn's disease, or a healthy co-twin of an affected twin (not recorded which). Source material: blood. The chain uses TRBV5-1 and TRBJ1-3. The CDR3 protein sequence reads: CASSLDWGPGNTIYF.